A single sample gave rise to the 3 T cell receptor beta chains below, sequenced in a study of long-term antiretroviral therapy in people with HIV. At survey level, the immunoSEQ assay was run in its v3.0 version. Repertoires were generated with immunoSEQ multiplex PCR, while TCRdb's copy carries only in-frame clones and drops some. The sample includes about 11,000 clones, about 81% of them seen just once. Sequences were derived from unsorted PBMCs, sampled about 7 years after starting antiretroviral therapy. These receptors were collected from a man aged 45 to 65 with HIV.

The chain employs TRBV6-5 and TRBJ2-1, with 9 nucleotides matching TRBD1. Germline CDR1 and CDR2: MNHEY and SVGAGI. The CDR3 extends over 16 amino acids. The ends lost 2 bases at V and 6 bases at J; junction bases unmatched: 8. The CDR3 bases are TGTGCCAGCAGTTACGGGGGACAGGGCGGATTCAATGAGCAGTTCTTC. Amino acids: CASSYGGQGGFNEQFF.

This clone showed up just once. The V and J genes are TRBV7-9 and TRBJ2-1; D perhaps matches TRBD2 (6 bases). This CDR3 has 15 residues. Germline V gene sequence: CDR1 SEHNR, CDR2 FQNEAQ (reference sequence). V lost 3 bases, J lost 5 bases, and 14 bases lay in between. The CDR3 bases are TGTGCCAGCAGCTTGGGGGGAGGCCAAAACAATGAGCAGTTCTTC. The encoded protein is CASSLGGGQNNEQFF.

The chain has TRBV5-3 and TRBJ1-5, with 11 nucleotides matching TRBD1. TRBV5-3 counts as an open reading frame of uncertain function. This CDR3 has 21 amino acids. V shed 3 bases and J 7 bases; nucleotides not matched to a gene: 24. The CDR3 region is CARSSDIPDTGQGARRQPQHF. In DNA form, the CDR3 reads TGTGCCAGAAGCTCTGACATCCCCGATACCGGACAGGGGGCGAGACGGCAGCCCCAGCATTTT.